This T cell receptor beta chain stems from a study of T cells of healthy individuals. TCRdb called the 5' RACE reads again in MiXCR, with one record for every CDR3 protein. The sample has about 63,000 distinct CDR3 sequences; 15% to 20% are singletons. The CDR3 is made up of 14 amino acids. V was clipped by 3 bases and J by 2 bases, with 10 bases between them. Germline V CDR1 and CDR2: KGHSH, LQKENI. This clonotype was recorded at least ten times. This clonotype was sampled from a human donor in good health. This chain joins TRBV18 and TRBJ1-1; D is possibly TRBD1 (5 bases). This CDR3 is CASSPAGRNTEAFF. CDR3 nucleotides: TGTGCCAGCTCACCCGCGGGGCGTAACACTGAAGCTTTCTTT.